This T cell receptor (beta chain) is drawn from a study (dated by TCRdb to about 2016). The method was RT-PCR. For sequencing, an Illumina MiSeq was employed. In TCRdb, the public reads were trimmed at Q25 with fastp and aligned with MiXCR, with productive beta chains retained. Records with the same CDR3 protein are collapsed into one entry carrying the most frequent genes and DNA. In all, the sample holds about 680,000 distinct CDR3 sequences, and over 12% of those were seen once. About 3.9% of the sample goes to the ten largest clones. A remark on this clonotype: Its target antigen remains unknown. Per-nucleotide qualities are absent, and no much larger clonotype sits a single base away.

For CDR1 and CDR2, the germline V gene lists SGHRS and YFSETQ. Trimming removed 7 bases from V and 6 bases from J; the gene matches leave 7 bases unexplained. Counted from cysteine to phenylalanine, this CDR3 has 15 amino acids. The DNA shown is the 45-base CDR3, in frame from base 1. The receptor was derived from a female donor in good health, serving as a healthy control. The sample consisted of memory CD4+ T cells from blood. This chain is built from TRBV5-1 and TRBJ2-1; a stretch of 13 junction bases matches TRBD2. For the CDR3, the sequence is CASCYTSGGANEQFF. The DNA sequence is TGCGCCAGCTGCTATACTAGCGGGGGGGCCAATGAGCAGTTCTTC.